This TCR beta chain was retrieved from a study of CD8 T cells in Susac syndrome. The CDR3 sequence is 16 residues long. J gave up 4 bases and V 0 bases, and 8 bases lay outside the gene matches. The germline V gene has CDR1 SGDLS and CDR2 YYNGEE. Fulfillment of recently defined diagnostic criteria for definite or probable disease was shown by the patients with Susac syndrome. Both CD4+ and CD8+ T cells were negatively isolated, and TEMRA cells underwent FACS enrichment. After extraction with the RNeasy kit, about 0.5 to 1 ug of the RNA was reverse transcribed using random hexamers. Multiplex immunoSEQ PCR targeted 54 Vbeta and 13 Jbeta TCR beta segments. MiXCR, run by TCRdb on the immunoSEQ multiplex PCR reads, gives a single entry per CDR3 protein. The sample lists about 130,000 distinct CDR3 sequences, around 94% occurring once.

The chain couples TRBV9 to TRBJ1-1; 8 bases match TRBD1. The TCR was taken from a human donor with Susac syndrome. The sample consisted of CD8+ T cells from PBMCs. The CDR3 region is CASSVAPGQGGTEAFF. CDR3 coding DNA: TGTGCCAGCAGCGTAGCCCCAGGACAGGGTGGCACTGAAGCTTTCTTT.